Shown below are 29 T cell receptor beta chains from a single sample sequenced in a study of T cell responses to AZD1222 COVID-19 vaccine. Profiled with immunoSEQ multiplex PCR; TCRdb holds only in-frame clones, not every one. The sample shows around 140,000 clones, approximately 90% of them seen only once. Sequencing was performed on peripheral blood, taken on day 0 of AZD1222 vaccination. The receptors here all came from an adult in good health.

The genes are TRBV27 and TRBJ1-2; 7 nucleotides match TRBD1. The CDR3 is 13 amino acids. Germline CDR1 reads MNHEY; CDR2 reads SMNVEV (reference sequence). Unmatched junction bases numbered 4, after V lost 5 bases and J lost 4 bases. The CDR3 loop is CASSDREFYGYTF. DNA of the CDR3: TGTGCCAGCAGTGACAGGGAGTTCTATGGCTACACCTTC.

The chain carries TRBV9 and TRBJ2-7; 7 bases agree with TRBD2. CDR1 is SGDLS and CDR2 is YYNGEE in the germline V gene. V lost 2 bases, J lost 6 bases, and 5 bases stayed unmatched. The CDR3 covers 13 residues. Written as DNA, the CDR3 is TGTGCCAGCAGCGTCGGGGGGTCCGCCGAGCAGTACTTC. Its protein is CASSVGGSAEQYF.

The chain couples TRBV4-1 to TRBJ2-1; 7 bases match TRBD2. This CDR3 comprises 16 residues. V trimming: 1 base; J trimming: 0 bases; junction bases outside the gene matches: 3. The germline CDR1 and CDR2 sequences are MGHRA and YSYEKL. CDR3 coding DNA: TGCGCCAGCAGCCAAGGCCTAGCGGCCTCCTACAATGAGCAGTTCTTC. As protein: CASSQGLAASYNEQFF.

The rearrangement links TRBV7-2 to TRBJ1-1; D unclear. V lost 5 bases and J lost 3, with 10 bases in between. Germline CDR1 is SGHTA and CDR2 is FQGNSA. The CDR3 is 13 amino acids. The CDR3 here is CASSPNRDTEAFF. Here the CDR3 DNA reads TGTGCCAGCAGCCCTAATCGGGACACTGAAGCTTTCTTT.

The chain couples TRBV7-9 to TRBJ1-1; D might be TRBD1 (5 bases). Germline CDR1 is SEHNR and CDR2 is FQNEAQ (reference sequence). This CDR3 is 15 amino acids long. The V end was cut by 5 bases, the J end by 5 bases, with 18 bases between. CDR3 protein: CASSPWIGEGTEAFF. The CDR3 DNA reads TGTGCCAGCAGCCCCTGGATCGGGGAGGGGACTGAAGCTTTCTTT.

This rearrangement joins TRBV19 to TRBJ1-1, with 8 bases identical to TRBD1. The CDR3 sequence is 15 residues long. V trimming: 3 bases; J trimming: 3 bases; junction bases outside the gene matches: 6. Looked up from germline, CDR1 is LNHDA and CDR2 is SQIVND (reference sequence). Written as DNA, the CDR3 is TGTGCCAGTAGTATTTTAACAGGGGGTGACACTGAAGCTTTCTTT. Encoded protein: CASSILTGGDTEAFF.

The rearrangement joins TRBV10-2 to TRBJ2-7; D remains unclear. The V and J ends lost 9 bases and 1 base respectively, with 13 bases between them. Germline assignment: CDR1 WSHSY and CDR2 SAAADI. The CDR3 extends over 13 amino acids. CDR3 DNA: TGCGCCAGTTCCGGACCCCGATCCTACGAGCAGTACTTC. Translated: CASSGPRSYEQYF.

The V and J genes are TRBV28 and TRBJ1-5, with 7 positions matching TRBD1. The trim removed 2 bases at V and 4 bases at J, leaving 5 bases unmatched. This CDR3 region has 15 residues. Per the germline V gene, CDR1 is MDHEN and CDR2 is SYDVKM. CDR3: CASSLGSGGNQPQHF. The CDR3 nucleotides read TGTGCCAGCAGTTTAGGGTCAGGGGGTAATCAGCCCCAGCATTTT.

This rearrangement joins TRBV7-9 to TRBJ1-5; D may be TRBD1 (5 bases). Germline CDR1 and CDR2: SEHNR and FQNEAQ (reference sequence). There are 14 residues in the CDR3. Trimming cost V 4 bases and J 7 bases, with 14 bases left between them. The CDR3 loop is CASSYGGTGQPQHF. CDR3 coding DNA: TGTGCCAGCAGCTATGGGGGAACGGGCCAGCCCCAGCATTTT.

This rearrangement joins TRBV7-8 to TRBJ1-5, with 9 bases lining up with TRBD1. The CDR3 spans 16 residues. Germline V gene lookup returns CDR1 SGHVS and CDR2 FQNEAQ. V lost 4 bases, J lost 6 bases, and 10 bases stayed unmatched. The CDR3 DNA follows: TGTGCCAGCAGCTCCGCGAGGACAGGGGTTACTCAGCCCCAGCATTTT. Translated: CASSSARTGVTQPQHF. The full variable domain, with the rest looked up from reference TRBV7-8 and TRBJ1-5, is GAGVSQSPRYKVAKRGQDVALRCDPISGHVSLFWYQQALGQGPEFLTYFQNEAQLDKSGLPSDRFFAERPEGSVSTLKIQRTQQEDSAVYLCASSSARTGVTQPQHFGDGTRLSIL.

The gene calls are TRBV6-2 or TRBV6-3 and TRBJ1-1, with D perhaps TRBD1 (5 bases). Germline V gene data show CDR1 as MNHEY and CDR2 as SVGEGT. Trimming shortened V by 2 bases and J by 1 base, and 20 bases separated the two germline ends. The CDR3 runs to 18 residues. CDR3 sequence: CASSYPASGRRRNTEAFF. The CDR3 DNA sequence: TGTGCCAGCAGTTACCCCGCATCGGGGCGGAGAAGGAACACTGAAGCTTTCTTT.

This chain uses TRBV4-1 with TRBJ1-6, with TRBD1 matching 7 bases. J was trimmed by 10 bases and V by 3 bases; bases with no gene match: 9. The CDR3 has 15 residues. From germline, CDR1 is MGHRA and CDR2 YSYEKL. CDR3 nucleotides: TGCGCCAGCAGCCACTTCAGGGGGGTTGGATCACCCCTCCACTTT. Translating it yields CASSHFRGVGSPLHF.

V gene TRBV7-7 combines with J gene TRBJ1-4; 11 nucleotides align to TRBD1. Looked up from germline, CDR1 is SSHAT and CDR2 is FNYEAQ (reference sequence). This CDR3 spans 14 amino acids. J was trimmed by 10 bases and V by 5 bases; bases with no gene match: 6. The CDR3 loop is CASSPGTGGGKLFF. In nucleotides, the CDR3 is TGTGCCAGCAGCCCCGGGACAGGGGGGGGAAAACTGTTTTTT.

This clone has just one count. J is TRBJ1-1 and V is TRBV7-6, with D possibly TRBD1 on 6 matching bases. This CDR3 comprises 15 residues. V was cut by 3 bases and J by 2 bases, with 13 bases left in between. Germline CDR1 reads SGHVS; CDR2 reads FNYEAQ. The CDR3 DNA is TGTGCCAGCAGCTTGGGTTTAGGGGGAAACACTGAAGCTTTCTTT. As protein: CASSLGLGGNTEAFF. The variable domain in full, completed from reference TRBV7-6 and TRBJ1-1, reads GAGVSQSPRYKVTKRGQDVALRCDPISGHVSLYWYRQALGQGPEFLTYFNYEAQQDKSGLPNDRFSAERPEGSISTLTIQRTEQRDSAMYRCASSLGLGGNTEAFFGQGTRLTVV.

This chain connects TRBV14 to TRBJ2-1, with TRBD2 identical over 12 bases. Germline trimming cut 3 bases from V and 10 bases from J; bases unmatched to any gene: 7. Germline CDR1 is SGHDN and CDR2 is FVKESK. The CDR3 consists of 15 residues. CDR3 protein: CASSHGTSGPREQFF. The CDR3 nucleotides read TGTGCCAGCAGCCACGGGACTAGCGGGCCGCGGGAGCAGTTCTTC.

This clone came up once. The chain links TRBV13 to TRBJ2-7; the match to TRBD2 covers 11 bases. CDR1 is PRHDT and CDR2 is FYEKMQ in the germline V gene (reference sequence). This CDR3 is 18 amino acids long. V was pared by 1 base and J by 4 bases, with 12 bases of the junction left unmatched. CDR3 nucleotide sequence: TGTGCCAGCAGCTTAGTTAGTAGCGGGAGGGCCGGAGGATACGAGCAGTACTTC. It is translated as CASSLVSSGRAGGYEQYF.

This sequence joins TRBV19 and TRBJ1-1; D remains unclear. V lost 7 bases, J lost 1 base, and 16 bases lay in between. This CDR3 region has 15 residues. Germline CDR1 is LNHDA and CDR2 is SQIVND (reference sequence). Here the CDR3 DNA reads TGTGCCAGTATCCAGATGACCCAGGCGAACACTGAAGCTTTCTTT. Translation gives CASIQMTQANTEAFF.

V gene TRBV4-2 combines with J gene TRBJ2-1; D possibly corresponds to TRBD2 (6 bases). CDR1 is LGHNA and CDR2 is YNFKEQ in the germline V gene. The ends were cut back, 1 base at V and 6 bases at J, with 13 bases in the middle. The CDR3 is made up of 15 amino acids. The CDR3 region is CASSQGGLATNEQFF. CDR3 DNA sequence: TGTGCCAGCAGCCAAGGGGGACTGGCCACCAATGAGCAGTTCTTC.

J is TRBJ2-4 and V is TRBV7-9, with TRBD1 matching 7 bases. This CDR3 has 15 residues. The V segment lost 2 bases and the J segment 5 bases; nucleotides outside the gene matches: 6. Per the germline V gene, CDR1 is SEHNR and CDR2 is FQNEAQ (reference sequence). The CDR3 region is CASSLLGGQQNIQYF. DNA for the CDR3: TGTGCCAGCAGCTTATTAGGGGGACAGCAAAACATTCAGTACTTC. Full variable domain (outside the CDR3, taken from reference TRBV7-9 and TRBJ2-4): DTGVSQNPRHKITKRGQNVTFRCDPISEHNRLYWYRQTLGQGPEFLTYFQNEAQLEKSRLLSDRFSAERPKGSFSTLEIQRTEQGDSAMYLCASSLLGGQQNIQYFGAGTRLSVL.

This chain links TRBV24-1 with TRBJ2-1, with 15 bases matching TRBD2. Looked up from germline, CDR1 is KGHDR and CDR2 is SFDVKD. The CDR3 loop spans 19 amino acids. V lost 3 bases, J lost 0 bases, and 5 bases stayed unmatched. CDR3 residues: CATSDPGTSGGSSYNEQFF. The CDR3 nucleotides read TGTGCCACCAGTGATCCCGGGACTAGCGGGGGGAGCTCCTACAATGAGCAGTTCTTC.

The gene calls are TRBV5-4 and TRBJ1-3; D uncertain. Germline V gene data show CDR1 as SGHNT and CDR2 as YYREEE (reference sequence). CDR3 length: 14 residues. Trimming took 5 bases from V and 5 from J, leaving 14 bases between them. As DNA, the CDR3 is TGTGCCAGCAGAAGCATGGGAGGAAGAAACACCATATATTTT. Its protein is CASRSMGGRNTIYF. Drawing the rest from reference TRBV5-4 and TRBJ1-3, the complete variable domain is ETGVTQSPTHLIKTRGQQVTLRCSSQSGHNTVSWYQQALGQGPQFIFQYYREEENGRGNFPPRFSGLQFPNYSSELNVNALELDDSALYLCASRSMGGRNTIYFGEGSWLTVV.

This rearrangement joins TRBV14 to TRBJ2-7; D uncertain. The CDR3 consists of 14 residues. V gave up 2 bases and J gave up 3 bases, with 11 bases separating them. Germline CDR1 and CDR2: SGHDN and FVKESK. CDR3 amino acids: CASSQWKGGYEQYF. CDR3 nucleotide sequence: TGTGCCAGCAGCCAATGGAAGGGTGGCTACGAGCAGTACTTC.

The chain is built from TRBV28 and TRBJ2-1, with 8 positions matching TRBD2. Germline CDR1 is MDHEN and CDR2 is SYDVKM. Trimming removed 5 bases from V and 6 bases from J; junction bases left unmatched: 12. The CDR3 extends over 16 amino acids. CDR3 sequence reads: CASSPWSGRAGNEQFF. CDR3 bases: TGTGCCAGCAGTCCGTGGAGCGGGAGAGCAGGCAATGAGCAGTTCTTC.

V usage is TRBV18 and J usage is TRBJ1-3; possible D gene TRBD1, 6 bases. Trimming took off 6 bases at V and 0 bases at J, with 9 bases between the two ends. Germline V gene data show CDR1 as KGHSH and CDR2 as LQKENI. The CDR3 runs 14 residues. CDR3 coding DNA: TGTGCCAGCTCGCGACAGGACTCTGGAAACACCATATATTTT. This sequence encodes CASSRQDSGNTIYF.

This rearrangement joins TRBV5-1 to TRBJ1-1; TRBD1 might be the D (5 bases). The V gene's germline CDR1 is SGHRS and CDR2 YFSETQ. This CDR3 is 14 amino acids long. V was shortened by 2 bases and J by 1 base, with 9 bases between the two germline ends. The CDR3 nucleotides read TGCGCCAGCAGCTTAGGGGCGCCGAACACTGAAGCTTTCTTT. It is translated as CASSLGAPNTEAFF. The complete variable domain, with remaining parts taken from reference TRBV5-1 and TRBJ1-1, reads KAGVTQTPRYLIKTRGQQVTLSCSPISGHRSVSWYQQTPGQGLQFLFEYFSETQRNKGNFPGRFSGRQFSNSRSEMNVSTLELGDSALYLCASSLGAPNTEAFFGQGTRLTVV.

This chain's CDR3 is CASGSGSKRDEQFF. The CDR3 coding sequence is TGTGCCAGCGGGAGCGGGTCGAAGCGCGATGAGCAGTTCTTC. V and J are TRBV11-2 and TRBJ2-1; D perhaps matches TRBD2 (6 bases). The V and J ends lost 8 bases and 8 bases respectively, with 19 bases between them. The CDR3 contains 14 residues. The germline V gene has CDR1 SGHAT and CDR2 FQNNGV.

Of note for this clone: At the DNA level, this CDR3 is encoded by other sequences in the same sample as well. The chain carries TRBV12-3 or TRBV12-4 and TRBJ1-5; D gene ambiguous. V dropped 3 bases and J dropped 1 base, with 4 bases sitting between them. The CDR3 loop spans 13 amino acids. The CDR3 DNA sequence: TGTGCCAGCAGTTTTGGCAGCAATCAGCCCCAGCATTTT. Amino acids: CASSFGSNQPQHF.

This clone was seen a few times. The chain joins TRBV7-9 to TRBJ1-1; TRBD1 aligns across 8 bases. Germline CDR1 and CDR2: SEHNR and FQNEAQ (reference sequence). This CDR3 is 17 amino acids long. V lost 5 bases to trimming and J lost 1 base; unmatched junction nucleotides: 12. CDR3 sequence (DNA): TGTGCCAGCAGCCCCCCGGGACAGGTGGGGGAGAACACTGAAGCTTTCTTT. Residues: CASSPPGQVGENTEAFF. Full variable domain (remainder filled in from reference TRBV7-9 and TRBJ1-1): DTGVSQNPRHKITKRGQNVTFRCDPISEHNRLYWYRQTLGQGPEFLTYFQNEAQLEKSRLLSDRFSAERPKGSFSTLEIQRTEQGDSAMYLCASSPPGQVGENTEAFFGQGTRLTVV.

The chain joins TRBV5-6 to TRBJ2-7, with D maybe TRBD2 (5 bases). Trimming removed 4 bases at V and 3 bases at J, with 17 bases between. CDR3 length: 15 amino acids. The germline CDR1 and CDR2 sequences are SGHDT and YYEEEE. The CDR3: CASSRGVGRLYEQYF. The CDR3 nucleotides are TGTGCCAGCAGCCGGGGTGTGGGGAGACTCTACGAGCAGTACTTC. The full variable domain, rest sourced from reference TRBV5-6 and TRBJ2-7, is DAGVTQSPTHLIKTRGQQVTLRCSPKSGHDTVSWYQQALGQGPQFIFQYYEEEERQRGNFPDRFSGHQFPNYSSELNVNALLLGDSALYLCASSRGVGRLYEQYFGPGTRLTVT.